The clone carrying this TCR beta chain was picked up one time. Germline V gene sequence: CDR1 SGHAT, CDR2 FQNNGV. The V gene lost 1 base and the J gene lost 1 base, with 7 bases spanning the gap. This CDR3 is 14 amino acids long. This sample stems from a study of CD4+ T cells in melanoma. Assay used: immunoSEQ multiplex PCR; TCRdb lists only in-frame clones, some missing. The sample yields about 140,000 clones, around nine tenths seen once. This chain uses TRBV11-2 with TRBJ2-5; no clear D. The TCR comes from a human donor with melanoma. CDR3 nucleotide sequence: TGTGCCAGCAGCTTAGGGGCCACCCAAGAGACCCAGTACTTC. This gives the protein CASSLGATQETQYF.